These 15 T cell receptor beta chains were sequenced from one sample in a study of blood T cell repertoires in COVID-19. Repertoires were generated with immunoSEQ multiplex PCR, while TCRdb's copy carries only in-frame clones and drops some. This sample has roughly 200,000 clones, with about 80% found just once. Sequenced material: peripheral blood. The receptor set was obtained from a man between 60 and 75 years old with acute or convalescent COVID-19.

V is TRBV11-2 and J is TRBJ1-1, with D perhaps TRBD1 (5 bases). Germline loops: CDR1 SGHAT, CDR2 FQNNGV. V gave up 0 bases and J gave up 6 bases, with 11 bases separating them. This CDR3 spans 14 amino acids. Written as DNA, the CDR3 is TGTGCCAGCAGCTTAGAAGGGGTAGGCGCTGAAGCTTTCTTT. Translation: CASSLEGVGAEAFF.

The chain couples TRBV19 to TRBJ2-5; 7 nucleotides agree with TRBD1. This CDR3 contains 16 residues. The V gene end was trimmed by 5 bases and the J gene end by 1 base; junction bases not matched to a gene: 10. The germline CDR1 and CDR2 sequences are LNHDA and SQIVND (reference sequence). The CDR3 DNA reads TGTGCCAGTAGTGCGACTCCTTCAGGGGGCCAAGAGACCCAGTACTTC. This translates into CASSATPSGGQETQYF.

The chain joins TRBV24-1 to TRBJ1-2; TRBD1 agrees at 7 bases. Germline V gene sequence: CDR1 KGHDR, CDR2 SFDVKD. The CDR3 runs to 18 residues. The trim removed 3 bases at V and 1 base at J, leaving 13 bases unmatched. The CDR3 DNA reads TGTGCCACCAGTGATGCGGTAGGAGGCCAGGGGGGTAACTATGGCTACACCTTC. It codes for CATSDAVGGQGGNYGYTF.

This clone was observed a handful of times. The V gene is TRBV10-3, the J gene TRBJ2-5, with TRBD1 matching over 12 bases. This CDR3 is 16 amino acids long. CDR1 is ENHRY and CDR2 is SYGVKD in the germline V gene. The V segment lost 4 bases and the J segment 5 bases; nucleotides outside the gene matches: 8. The CDR3 reads CAISGRGQGALETQYF. The CDR3, as DNA: TGTGCCATCAGTGGGAGGGGACAGGGGGCGCTGGAGACCCAGTACTTC.

The rearrangement links TRBV5-1 to TRBJ1-4; D might be TRBD1 (6 bases). CDR1 SGHRS and CDR2 YFSETQ come from the germline V gene. This CDR3 is 15 amino acids long. V was pared by 4 bases and J by 5 bases, with 15 bases between. CDR3 sequence reads: CASSPGGHFNEKLFF. In DNA, the CDR3 is TGCGCCAGCAGCCCGGGGGGGCACTTCAATGAAAAACTGTTTTTT.

The V call is TRBV27, the J call TRBJ2-7, with 9 bases lining up with TRBD1. The CDR3 contains 15 residues. Germline values: CDR1 MNHEY, CDR2 SMNVEV (reference sequence). J was trimmed by 4 bases and V by 7 bases; bases with no gene match: 11. The CDR3 protein is CASKVVGQGKYEQYF. The CDR3 coding sequence is TGTGCCAGCAAGGTAGTGGGACAGGGTAAATACGAGCAGTACTTC.

The V call is TRBV6-2 or TRBV6-3, the J call TRBJ2-4; 10 bases fit TRBD2. Germline V lookup: CDR1 MNHEY, CDR2 SVGEGT. J lost 1 base, V lost 6 bases, and 6 bases had no gene match. The length of the CDR3 is 16 residues. In nucleotides, the CDR3 is TGTGCCAGCAGCCCGGGACTAGCGCTTGCCAAAAACATTCAGTACTTC. Its translation is CASSPGLALAKNIQYF.

The gene calls are TRBV7-9 and TRBJ2-5; 7 nucleotides align to TRBD1. J was trimmed by 1 base and V by 5 bases; bases with no gene match: 7. The V gene's germline CDR1 is SEHNR and CDR2 FQNEAQ (reference sequence). The CDR3 spans 15 residues. CDR3 nucleotides: TGTGCCAGCAGCGCGACGGGACAGCCCCAAGAGACCCAGTACTTC. Its protein product is CASSATGQPQETQYF.

This clone was seen a handful of times. The rearrangement joins TRBV14 to TRBJ2-1, with 11 positions matching TRBD2. The CDR3 runs 20 residues. Per the germline V gene, CDR1 is SGHDN and CDR2 is FVKESK. V lost 2 bases and J lost 0; bases outside the gene matches: 12. CDR3 coding DNA: TGTGCCAGCAGCCAAAGACTCGGACTAGCGGGTTTTAGCTCCTACAATGAGCAGTTCTTC. Protein sequence: CASSQRLGLAGFSSYNEQFF.

The chain uses TRBV6-5 and TRBJ1-5; maybe TRBD1 (5 bases). This CDR3 comprises 13 residues. The V and J ends lost 7 bases and 1 base respectively, with 8 bases between them. Germline V gene lookup returns CDR1 MNHEY and CDR2 SVGAGI. The CDR3: CASKGWSNQPQHF. Written as DNA, the CDR3 is TGTGCCAGCAAGGGGTGGAGCAATCAGCCCCAGCATTTT.

This clone was counted a few times. The rearrangement uses TRBV28 and TRBJ1-2, with 9 bases that match TRBD1. The CDR3 spans 13 residues. CDR1 is MDHEN and CDR2 is SYDVKM in the germline V gene. Germline trimming cut 3 bases from V and 5 bases from J; bases unmatched to any gene: 1. CDR3 nucleotides: TGTGCCAGCAGTTTCGACAGGGGGTATGGCTACACCTTC. This sequence encodes CASSFDRGYGYTF.

The chain combines TRBV19 with TRBJ2-3, with D perhaps TRBD2 (5 bases). Germline lookup yields CDR1 LNHDA and CDR2 SQIVND (reference sequence). CDR3 length: 15 amino acids. Between the trimmed V and J ends, which lost 7 bases and 2 bases, there was a span of 16 bases. CDR3 bases: TGTGCCAGTACATGGAGCGGTCACTACACAGATACGCAGTATTTT. Amino acid sequence: CASTWSGHYTDTQYF.

This clone is a singleton in its sample. V is TRBV18 and J is TRBJ2-7; 10 bases map to TRBD2. The V gene's germline CDR1 is KGHSH and CDR2 LQKENI. The CDR3 spans 17 residues. With 3 bases clipped from V and 6 bases from J, the junction kept 14 bases outside the gene matches. CDR3 amino acids: CASSPRPASGSFSEQYF. CDR3 sequence (DNA): TGTGCCAGCTCACCGCGCCCTGCTAGCGGGAGTTTCTCCGAGCAGTACTTC.

The V call is TRBV3-1 (or the pseudogene TRBV3-2), the J call TRBJ2-3; D uncertain. CDR3 length: 16 residues. V was trimmed by 1 base and J by 1 base, leaving 12 bases between them. Germline V gene data show CDR1 as LGHDT and CDR2 as YNNKEL (reference sequence). CDR3 in DNA: TGTGCCAGCAGCCAAGTAAGCAGGTTTGGCACAGATACGCAGTATTTT. This translates into CASSQVSRFGTDTQYF.

V is TRBV7-2 and J is TRBJ1-5; D possibly corresponds to TRBD1 (5 bases). The V end lost 1 base, the J end lost 7 bases, and 14 bases lay between the germline ends. The CDR3 is 15 amino acids. The V gene's germline CDR1 is SGHTA and CDR2 FQGNSA. The CDR3 DNA follows: TGTGCCAGCAGCTTAGTGGTAGGGGTTGAGCAGCCCCAGCATTTT. Protein sequence: CASSLVVGVEQPQHF.